The 22 T cell receptor beta chains given below trace back to one sample, sequenced in a study of cytomegalovirus exposure and HLA in healthy donors. TCRdb keeps only in-frame clones here, not all; method: immunoSEQ multiplex PCR. In the table there are approximately 98,000 clones, approximately 94% of which are singletons. Specimen: PBMCs. These receptors came from a young woman in good health and CMV-seronegative.

This chain links TRBV6-1 with TRBJ2-7; 8 bases are a match to TRBD1. This CDR3 is 14 amino acids long. CDR1 and CDR2 from the germline V gene are MNHNS and SASEGT. V was clipped by 7 bases and J by 3 bases; unmatched bases: 8. For the CDR3, the DNA is TGTGCCAGCATCCGACAGGGGCCCTACTACGAGCAGTACTTC. This codes for CASIRQGPYYEQYF.

The rearrangement uses TRBV4-1 and TRBJ2-7; TRBD1 agrees at 8 bases. Germline CDR1 and CDR2: MGHRA and YSYEKL. The CDR3 runs to 14 residues. With 0 bases clipped from V and 4 bases from J, the junction kept 2 bases outside the gene matches. The CDR3 nucleotides are TGCGCCAGCAGCCAAGACAGGGGGCAATACGAGCAGTACTTC. Its translation: CASSQDRGQYEQYF.

The chain combines TRBV25-1 with TRBJ2-5; TRBD1 might be the D (6 bases). V gave up 4 bases and J gave up 7 bases, with 16 bases separating them. CDR3 length: 14 amino acids. Germline V lookup: CDR1 MGHDK, CDR2 SYGVNS. DNA of the CDR3: TGTGCCAGCAGTGTCCTACAGGGATTCGGGACCCAGTACTTC. Translating gives CASSVLQGFGTQYF.

The chain recombines TRBV5-1 with TRBJ2-4, with TRBD1 matching over 10 bases. Unmatched junction bases numbered 6, after V lost 0 bases and J lost 0 bases. The CDR3 spans 18 residues. Per the germline V gene, CDR1 is SGHRS and CDR2 is YFSETQ. The CDR3 nucleotides are TGCGCCAGCAGCTTGGGACAGGGGGCGAGCGTAGCCAAAAACATTCAGTACTTC. As protein: CASSLGQGASVAKNIQYF.

V usage is TRBV5-1 and J usage is TRBJ1-2; no clear D gene. The CDR3 is 12 amino acids. Germline V gene sequence: CDR1 SGHRS, CDR2 YFSETQ. The V end lost 5 bases, the J end lost 2 bases, and 7 bases lay between the germline ends. CDR3 protein: CASSTANYGYTF. The CDR3 nucleotides are TGCGCCAGCAGTACAGCAAACTATGGCTACACCTTC.

The V gene is TRBV18, the J gene TRBJ1-6; 8 positions match TRBD1. The CDR3 loop spans 15 amino acids. CDR1 and CDR2 (germline): KGHSH, LQKENI. V shed 3 bases, J shed 6 bases, and the junction held 4 bases outside the gene matches. CDR3 sequence (DNA): TGTGCCAGCTCACCCCAAGGACAGGGTAATTCACCCCTCCACTTT. Its protein is CASSPQGQGNSPLHF.

The chain joins TRBV19 to TRBJ1-2; 7 bases agree with TRBD1. J lost 2 bases, V lost 3 bases, and 6 bases had no gene match. Looked up from germline, CDR1 is LNHDA and CDR2 is SQIVND (reference sequence). The CDR3 runs to 15 residues. The CDR3 nucleotides read TGTGCCAGTAGTATCCAGACAGGGCCCAACTATGGCTACACCTTC. Its protein product is CASSIQTGPNYGYTF.

This chain joins TRBV10-2 and TRBJ2-3, with 13 bases that match TRBD2. Germline V lookup: CDR1 WSHSY, CDR2 SAAADI. V was pared by 6 bases and J by 7 bases, with 10 bases of the junction left unmatched. The CDR3 spans 16 residues. The CDR3, as DNA: TGCGCCAGCAGACAGAGGGGGGGGACTAGCGGGAATACGCAGTATTTT. Its translation: CASRQRGGTSGNTQYF.

V gene TRBV6-6 combines with J gene TRBJ2-1; the match to TRBD2 covers 7 bases. The CDR3 is made up of 14 amino acids. V trimming: 5 bases; J trimming: 5 bases; junction bases outside the gene matches: 6. The germline V gene has CDR1 MNHNY and CDR2 SVGAGI (reference sequence). The CDR3, as DNA: TGTGCCAGCAGTAGCGGGACTCTTCACAATGAGCAGTTCTTC. Translating it yields CASSSGTLHNEQFF.

The V call is TRBV6-1, the J call TRBJ1-6, with D possibly matching TRBD1 (5 bases). Trimming took off 2 bases at V and 9 bases at J, with 14 bases between the two ends. The germline V gene has CDR1 MNHNS and CDR2 SASEGT. The CDR3 has 15 residues. CDR3 in amino acids: CASSESRADLSPLHF. As DNA, the CDR3 is TGTGCCAGCAGTGAAAGCAGGGCCGACCTTTCACCCCTCCACTTT.

This chain joins TRBV5-1 and TRBJ2-7; TRBD1 is a possible D gene (5 bases). CDR3 length: 16 amino acids. V was shortened by 4 bases and J by 0 bases, with 17 bases between the two germline ends. Germline values: CDR1 SGHRS, CDR2 YFSETQ. CDR3 bases: TGCGCCAGCAGCCGCGGCAGGGCGGTGGGCTCCTACGAGCAGTACTTC. The encoded protein is CASSRGRAVGSYEQYF.

J is TRBJ1-3 and V is TRBV15; D gene uncertain. V was trimmed by 0 bases and J by 0 bases, leaving 12 bases between them. Per the germline V gene, CDR1 is LNHNV and CDR2 is YYDKDF (reference sequence). This CDR3 region has 17 residues. CDR3 sequence: CATSRDRSRVSGNTIYF. The CDR3 nucleotides read TGTGCCACCAGCAGAGACAGGTCCCGAGTCTCTGGAAACACCATATATTTT.

The chain links TRBV19 to TRBJ2-7; maybe TRBD2 (5 bases). Germline values: CDR1 LNHDA, CDR2 SQIVND (reference sequence). V was pared by 3 bases and J by 8 bases, with 14 bases between. The CDR3 sequence is 13 residues long. The CDR3 region is CASSIIEGQQQYF. The DNA of the CDR3 is TGTGCCAGTAGTATTATTGAGGGCCAGCAGCAGTACTTC.

The V gene is TRBV5-1, the J gene TRBJ2-7; TRBD1 aligns across 10 bases. After removal of 5 bases from V and 4 bases from J, the junction contained 3 bases not matched to a gene. The CDR3 runs to 13 residues. Germline CDR1 reads SGHRS; CDR2 reads YFSETQ. The CDR3 bases are TGCGCCAGCAGTAGGGACAGGGGATACGAGCAGTACTTC. This codes for CASSRDRGYEQYF.

The chain employs TRBV6-6 and TRBJ1-2; 7 nucleotides line up with TRBD1. The length of the CDR3 is 14 residues. After removal of 6 bases from V and 1 base from J, the junction contained 5 bases not matched to a gene. The germline V gene has CDR1 MNHNY and CDR2 SVGAGI (reference sequence). CDR3 sequence: CASRPGGRNYGYTF. Written as DNA, the CDR3 is TGTGCCAGCAGGCCAGGGGGACGTAACTATGGCTACACCTTC.

The V gene is TRBV7-3, the J gene TRBJ2-2, with 7 bases lining up with TRBD1. V was clipped by 5 bases and J by 2 bases; unmatched bases: 11. The length of the CDR3 is 17 residues. Germline V gene sequence: CDR1 SGHTA, CDR2 FQGTGA. This CDR3 is CASSPVGTAINTGELFF. DNA for the CDR3: TGTGCCAGCAGCCCGGTCGGGACAGCAATCAACACCGGGGAGCTGTTTTTT.

The chain has TRBV10-3 and TRBJ1-1, with a tentative D call TRBD1 (5 bases). Trimming removed 0 bases at V and 0 bases at J, with 8 bases between. The CDR3 length is 15 residues. CDR1 is ENHRY, CDR2 SYGVKD, per germline. The CDR3 region has the DNA TGTGCCATCAGTGAGTCGAGGACAATGAACACTGAAGCTTTCTTT. It encodes CAISESRTMNTEAFF.

This chain joins TRBV10-3 and TRBJ2-7, with a weak D call TRBD1 (5 bases). V shed 11 bases and J shed 2 bases, with 13 bases lying between them. CDR3 length: 12 amino acids. Germline loops: CDR1 ENHRY, CDR2 SYGVKD. CDR3 loop: CAQGANPYEQYF. CDR3 bases: TGTGCCCAAGGGGCGAACCCCTACGAGCAGTACTTC.

The chain carries TRBV27 and TRBJ2-7, with 8 bases lining up with TRBD2. Germline V gene sequence: CDR1 MNHEY, CDR2 SMNVEV (reference sequence). This CDR3 contains 12 residues. V dropped 3 bases and J dropped 6; count of bases not matched to a gene: 1. The CDR3 nucleotides are TGTGCCAGCAGTTTCCGGGGGGGCGAGCAGTACTTC. It specifies CASSFRGGEQYF.

The chain is built from TRBV7-6 and TRBJ1-1; D is perhaps TRBD1 (5 bases). This CDR3 is built from 15 residues. Germline V gives CDR1 SGHVS, CDR2 FNYEAQ. V was pared by 1 base and J by 5 bases, with 14 bases between. The CDR3 DNA is TGTGCCAGCAGCTTAGGCGCCTCGGGGGGAACTGAAGCTTTCTTT. Protein sequence: CASSLGASGGTEAFF.

This chain joins TRBV18 and TRBJ1-3; D is perhaps TRBD1 (5 bases). Germline V CDR1 and CDR2: KGHSH, LQKENI. V dropped 1 base and J dropped 0 bases, with 10 bases sitting between them. There are 16 residues in the CDR3. The DNA of the CDR3 is TGTGCCAGCTCACCACGAACGGGGGGCTCTGGAAACACCATATATTTT. Translating gives CASSPRTGGSGNTIYF.

The chain has TRBV7-2 and TRBJ2-6; tentatively, D is TRBD1 (5 bases). The CDR3 is 18 residues long. V was cut by 5 bases and J by 2 bases, with 19 bases left in between. The germline gives CDR1 SGHTA, CDR2 FQGNSA. The CDR3 DNA reads as TGTGCCAGCAGCCCTCACGGCGTGGGCAGGGCTGGGGCCAACGTCCTGACTTTC. It encodes CASSPHGVGRAGANVLTF.